This T cell receptor beta chain was observed in a study of blood T cell repertoires in COVID-19. Turning to the study itself: COVID-19 samples, acute and convalescent, were from the United States, Italy and Spain.

Germline trimming cut 4 bases from V and 6 bases from J; bases unmatched to any gene: 6. The CDR3 loop spans 14 amino acids. Germline values: CDR1 SGHNT, CDR2 YYREEE (reference sequence). Enrolment of Seattle patients took place during active infection, and they were followed longitudinally. Assay: immunoSEQ multiplex PCR; the TCRdb copy retains only in-frame clones and omits some. Of fewer than 250,000 clones listed, around nine tenths were seen once; the top ten hold 0.8% to 0.95%. Sequencing was carried out using peripheral blood. The genes are TRBV5-4 and TRBJ1-2, with 10 bases matching TRBD1. The receptor's source is a man under 40 with COVID-19, enrolled during active disease. CDR3 protein: CASSGGQGRNGYTF. CDR3 bases: TGTGCCAGCAGCGGGGGACAGGGGCGGAATGGCTACACCTTC.